Listed below are T cell receptor beta chains from one sample, sequenced in a study of cytomegalovirus exposure and HLA in healthy donors. Here immunoSEQ multiplex PCR was the method, and the copy in TCRdb shows in-frame clones only, minus some. The repertoire holds some 120,000 clones, roughly three quarters seen once, with approximately 3% in the top ten. What was sequenced was PBMCs. The receptors originated from a young woman in good health and CMV-seropositive. Each CDR3 is given with its conserved first and last residue. The order of the fields is D gene, V gene, clone size, J gene, CDR3 protein, CDR3 DNA. The D gene is left open where the match is weak. The size of a clone is reported for some rows only, either as once, few or many, or as a class for expanded clones.

-	TRBV5-1	-	TRBJ1-5	CASSFTGGNQPQHF	TGCGCCAGCAGCTTCACAGGAGGCAATCAGCCCCAGCATTTT
TRBD2	TRBV7-9	-	TRBJ2-7	CSSSSGLAYEQYF	TGTTCCAGCAGCTCGGGACTAGCCTACGAGCAGTACTTC
-	TRBV7-9	few	TRBJ2-3	CASSFAGATDTQYF	TGTGCCAGCAGCTTTGCAGGGGCCACAGATACGCAGTATTTT
TRBD1	TRBV5-1	-	TRBJ2-5	CASSVGQGETQYF	TGCGCCAGCAGCGTCGGACAGGGTGAGACCCAGTACTTC
-	TRBV18	-	TRBJ2-5	CASSPRQLATTGETQYF	TGTGCCAGCTCACCAAGGCAACTGGCAACCACGGGTGAGACCCAGTACTTC
-	TRBV14	-	TRBJ1-1	CASSQGTPGTEAFF	TGTGCCAGCAGCCAAGGGACACCCGGGACTGAAGCTTTCTTT
-	TRBV7-9	-	TRBJ2-3	CASSFTRTDTQYF	TGTGCCAGCAGCTTTACTCGCACAGATACGCAGTATTTT
-	TRBV5-1	once	TRBJ2-2	CASSLALRPNTGELFF	TGCGCCAGCAGCTTGGCTCTCAGGCCGAACACCGGGGAGCTGTTTTTT
-	TRBV5-4	-	TRBJ1-4	CASSLQAQGEKLFF	TGTGCCAGCAGCTTGCAGGCCCAGGGGGAAAAACTGTTTTTT
-	TRBV6-6	-	TRBJ2-7	CASCGLGEYEQYF	TGTGCCAGCTGCGGTTTGGGAGAATACGAGCAGTACTTC
-	TRBV5-4	few	TRBJ2-6	CASSPGGGANVLTF	TGTGCCAGCAGCCCCGGAGGGGGGGCCAACGTCCTGACTTTC
-	TRBV15	-	TRBJ2-3	CATSTSWWPDTQYF	TGTGCCACCAGCACTAGCTGGTGGCCAGATACGCAGTATTTT
-	TRBV19	few	TRBJ1-2	CASSIAARANYGYTF	TGTGCCAGTAGTATAGCGGCCAGGGCCAACTATGGCTACACCTTC
TRBD1	TRBV6-6	-	TRBJ1-5	CASTPRGPLRGQPQHF	TGTGCCAGCACCCCCAGGGGGCCCCTTCGCGGTCAGCCCCAGCATTTT
TRBD1	TRBV6-1	-	TRBJ1-4	CASNRDRGEKLFF	TGTGCCAGCAACCGGGACAGGGGTGAAAAACTGTTTTTT
TRBD2	TRBV7-2	-	TRBJ2-5	CASSLSSGRRETQYF	TGTGCCAGCAGCTTATCCAGCGGGAGGAGGGAGACCCAGTACTTC
TRBD1	TRBV4-1	few	TRBJ1-4	CASSPGQRNEKLFF	TGCGCCAGCAGCCCGGGACAGCGTAATGAAAAACTGTTTTTT
TRBD2	TRBV7-9	-	TRBJ2-3	CASSLGREGGGRYF	TGTGCCAGCAGCTTAGGACGGGAGGGCGGGGGCCGGTATTTT
-	TRBV28	-	TRBJ1-1	CASSFQGMNTEAFF	TGTGCCAGCAGTTTCCAGGGAATGAACACTGAAGCTTTCTTT
-	TRBV7-7	-	TRBJ2-6	CASSFYPGPGSGANVLTF	TGTGCTAGCAGCTTTTACCCTGGGCCAGGCTCTGGGGCCAACGTCCTGACTTTC
-	TRBV5-1	-	TRBJ2-2	CASSLAGEVGELFF	TGCGCCAGCAGCTTGGCCGGGGAGGTCGGGGAGCTGTTTTTT
TRBD1	TRBV11-2	-	TRBJ2-2	CASSFTGVPGELFF	TGTGCCAGCAGCTTTACAGGGGTCCCCGGGGAGCTGTTTTTT
-	TRBV19	-	TRBJ2-1	CASSPRGGSSSYNEQFF	TGTGCCAGTAGTCCCCGAGGAGGCTCCAGCTCCTACAATGAGCAGTTCTTC
-	TRBV10-2	-	TRBJ1-4	CASSDGGLVEKLFF	TGCGCCAGCAGTGATGGGGGGTTGGTGGAAAAACTGTTTTTT
TRBD2	TRBV6-5	-	TRBJ2-7	CASSAPGGYEQYF	TGTGCCAGCAGTGCCCCCGGGGGGTACGAGCAGTACTTC
-	TRBV5-4	-	TRBJ1-1	CASSLYQGRTEAFF	TGTGCCAGCAGCTTGTATCAGGGGCGCACTGAAGCTTTCTTT
-	TRBV1	few	TRBJ1-1	CTLGRAFF	TGCACCTTGGGGAGAGCTTTCTTT
-	TRBV4-1	-	TRBJ1-1	CASSYRLPGQASTEAFF	TGCGCCAGCAGTTACCGTCTACCGGGACAAGCTAGCACTGAAGCTTTCTTT
TRBD1	TRBV19	-	TRBJ2-5	CASSRDRARPETQYF	TGTGCCAGTAGTCGCGACAGGGCCCGGCCCGAGACCCAGTACTTC
TRBD2	TRBV7-9	-	TRBJ2-7	CASSFAGVVYEQYF	TGTGCCAGCAGTTTCGCGGGAGTTGTCTACGAGCAGTACTTC
-	TRBV27	-	TRBJ1-3	CASSLSVGRGNTIYF	TGTGCCAGCAGTTTATCGGTGGGGCGAGGAAACACCATATATTTT
-	TRBV6-5	-	TRBJ2-7	CASSTQSGATYEQYF	TGTGCCAGCAGTACCCAAAGCGGAGCCACCTACGAGCAGTACTTC
TRBD1	TRBV6-6	few	TRBJ1-4	CASSTGQGAKSLFF	TGTGCCAGCAGTACGGGACAGGGGGCAAAATCTCTGTTTTTT
-	TRBV7-7	-	TRBJ2-2	CASSPTRTGELFF	TGTGCTAGCAGCCCTACTAGAACCGGGGAGCTGTTTTTT
-	TRBV7-9	-	TRBJ1-1	CASSTMRSMNTEAFF	TGTGCCAGCAGCACGATGCGGAGCATGAACACTGAAGCTTTCTTT
-	TRBV10-3	-	TRBJ1-1	CAISESTGATEAFF	TGTGCCATCAGTGAGTCGACGGGAGCCACTGAAGCTTTCTTT